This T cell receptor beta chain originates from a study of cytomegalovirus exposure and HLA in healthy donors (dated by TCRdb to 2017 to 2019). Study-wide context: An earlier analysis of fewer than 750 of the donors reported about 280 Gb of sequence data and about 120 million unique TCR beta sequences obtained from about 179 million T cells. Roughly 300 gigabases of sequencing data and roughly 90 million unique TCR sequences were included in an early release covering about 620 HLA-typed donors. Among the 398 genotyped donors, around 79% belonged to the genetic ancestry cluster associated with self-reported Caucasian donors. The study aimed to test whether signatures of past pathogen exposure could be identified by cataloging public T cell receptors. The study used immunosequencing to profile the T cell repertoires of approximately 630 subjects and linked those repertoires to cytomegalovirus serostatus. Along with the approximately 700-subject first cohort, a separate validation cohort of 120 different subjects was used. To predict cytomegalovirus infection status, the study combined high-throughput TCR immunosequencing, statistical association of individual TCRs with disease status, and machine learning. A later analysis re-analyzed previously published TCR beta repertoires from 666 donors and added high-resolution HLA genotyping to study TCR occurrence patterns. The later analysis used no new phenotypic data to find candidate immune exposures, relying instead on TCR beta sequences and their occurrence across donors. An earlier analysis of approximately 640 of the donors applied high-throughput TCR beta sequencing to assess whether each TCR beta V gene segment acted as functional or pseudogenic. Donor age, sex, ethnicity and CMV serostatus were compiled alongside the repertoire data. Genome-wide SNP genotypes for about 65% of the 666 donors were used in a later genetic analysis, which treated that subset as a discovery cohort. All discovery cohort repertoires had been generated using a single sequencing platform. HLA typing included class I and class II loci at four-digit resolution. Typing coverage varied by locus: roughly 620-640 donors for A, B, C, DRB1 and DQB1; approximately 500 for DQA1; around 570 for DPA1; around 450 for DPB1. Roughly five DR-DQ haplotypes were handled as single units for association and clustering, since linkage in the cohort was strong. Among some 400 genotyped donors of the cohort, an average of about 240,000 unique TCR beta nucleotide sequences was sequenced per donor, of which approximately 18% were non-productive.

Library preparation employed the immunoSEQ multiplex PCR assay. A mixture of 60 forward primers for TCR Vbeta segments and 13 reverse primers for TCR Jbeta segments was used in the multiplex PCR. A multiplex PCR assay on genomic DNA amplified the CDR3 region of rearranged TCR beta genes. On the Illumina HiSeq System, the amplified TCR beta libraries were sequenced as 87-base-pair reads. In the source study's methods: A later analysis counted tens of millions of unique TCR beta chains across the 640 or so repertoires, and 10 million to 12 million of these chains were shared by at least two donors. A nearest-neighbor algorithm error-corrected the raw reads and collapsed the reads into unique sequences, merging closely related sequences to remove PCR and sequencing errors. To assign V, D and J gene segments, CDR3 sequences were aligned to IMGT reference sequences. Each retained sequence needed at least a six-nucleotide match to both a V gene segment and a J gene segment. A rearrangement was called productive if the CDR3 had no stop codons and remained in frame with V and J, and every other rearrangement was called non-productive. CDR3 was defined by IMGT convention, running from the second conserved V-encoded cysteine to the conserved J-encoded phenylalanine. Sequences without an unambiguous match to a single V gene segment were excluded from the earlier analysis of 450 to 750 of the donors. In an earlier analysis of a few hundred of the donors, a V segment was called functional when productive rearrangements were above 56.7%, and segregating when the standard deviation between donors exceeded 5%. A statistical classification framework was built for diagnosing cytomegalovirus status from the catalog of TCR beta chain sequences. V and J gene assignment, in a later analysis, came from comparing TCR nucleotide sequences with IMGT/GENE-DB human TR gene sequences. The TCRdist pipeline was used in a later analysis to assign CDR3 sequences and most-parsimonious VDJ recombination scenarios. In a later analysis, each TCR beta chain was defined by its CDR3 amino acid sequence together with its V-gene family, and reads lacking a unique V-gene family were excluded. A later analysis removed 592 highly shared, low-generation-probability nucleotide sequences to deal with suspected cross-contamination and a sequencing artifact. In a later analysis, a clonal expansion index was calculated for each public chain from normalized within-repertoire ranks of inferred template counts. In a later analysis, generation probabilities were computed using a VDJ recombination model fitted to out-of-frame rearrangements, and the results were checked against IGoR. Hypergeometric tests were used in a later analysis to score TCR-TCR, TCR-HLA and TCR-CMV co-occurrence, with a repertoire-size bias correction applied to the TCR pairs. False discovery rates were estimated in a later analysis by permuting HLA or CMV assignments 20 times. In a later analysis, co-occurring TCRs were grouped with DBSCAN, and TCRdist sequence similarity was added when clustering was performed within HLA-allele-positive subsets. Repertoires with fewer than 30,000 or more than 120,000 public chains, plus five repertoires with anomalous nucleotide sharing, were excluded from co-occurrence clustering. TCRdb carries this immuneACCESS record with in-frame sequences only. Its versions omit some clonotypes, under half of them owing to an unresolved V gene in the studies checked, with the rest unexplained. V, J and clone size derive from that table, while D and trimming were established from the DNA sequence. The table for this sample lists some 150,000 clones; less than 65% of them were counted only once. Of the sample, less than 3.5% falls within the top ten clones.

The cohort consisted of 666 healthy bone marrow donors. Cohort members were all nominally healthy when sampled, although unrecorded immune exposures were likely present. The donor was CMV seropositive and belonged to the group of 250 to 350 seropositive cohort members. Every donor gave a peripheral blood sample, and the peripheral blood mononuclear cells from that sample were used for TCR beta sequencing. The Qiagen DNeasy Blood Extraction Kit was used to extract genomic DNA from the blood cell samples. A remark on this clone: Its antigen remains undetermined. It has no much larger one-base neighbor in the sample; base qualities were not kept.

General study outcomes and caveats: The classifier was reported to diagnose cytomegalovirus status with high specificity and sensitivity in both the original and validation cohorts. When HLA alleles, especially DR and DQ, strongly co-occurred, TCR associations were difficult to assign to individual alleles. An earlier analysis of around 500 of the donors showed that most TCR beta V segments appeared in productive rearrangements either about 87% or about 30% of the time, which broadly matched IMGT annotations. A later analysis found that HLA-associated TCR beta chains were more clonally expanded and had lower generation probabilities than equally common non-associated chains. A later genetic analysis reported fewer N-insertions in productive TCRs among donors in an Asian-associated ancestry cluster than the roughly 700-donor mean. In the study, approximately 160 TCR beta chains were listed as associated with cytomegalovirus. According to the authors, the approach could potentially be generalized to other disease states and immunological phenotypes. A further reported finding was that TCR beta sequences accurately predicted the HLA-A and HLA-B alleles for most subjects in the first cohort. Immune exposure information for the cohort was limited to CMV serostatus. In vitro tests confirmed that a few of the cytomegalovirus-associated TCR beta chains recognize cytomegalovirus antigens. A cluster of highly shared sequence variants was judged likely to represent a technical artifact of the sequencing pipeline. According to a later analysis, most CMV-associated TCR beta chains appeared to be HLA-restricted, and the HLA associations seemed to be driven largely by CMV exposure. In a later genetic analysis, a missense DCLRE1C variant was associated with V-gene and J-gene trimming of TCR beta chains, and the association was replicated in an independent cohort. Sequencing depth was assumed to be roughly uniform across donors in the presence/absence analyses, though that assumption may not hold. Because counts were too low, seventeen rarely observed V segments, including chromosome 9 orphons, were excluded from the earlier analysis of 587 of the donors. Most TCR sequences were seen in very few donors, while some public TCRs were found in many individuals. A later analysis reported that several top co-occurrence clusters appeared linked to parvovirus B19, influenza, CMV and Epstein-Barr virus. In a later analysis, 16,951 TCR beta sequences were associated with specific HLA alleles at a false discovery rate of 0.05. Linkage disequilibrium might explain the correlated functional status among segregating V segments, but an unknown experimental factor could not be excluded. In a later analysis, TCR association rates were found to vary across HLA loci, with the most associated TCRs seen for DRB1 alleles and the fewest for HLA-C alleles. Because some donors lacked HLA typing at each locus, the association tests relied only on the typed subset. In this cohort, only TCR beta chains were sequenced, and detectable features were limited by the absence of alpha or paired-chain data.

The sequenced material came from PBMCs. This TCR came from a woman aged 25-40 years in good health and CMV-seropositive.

The DNA sequence is as follows: TGTGCCAGCAGCTTATTCGGGGAGCAGTTCTTC. It specifies CASSLFGEQFF. The chain employs TRBV7-9 and TRBJ2-1; the D gene cannot be named for sure. Looking up the germline V gene (reference sequence) yields CDR1 SEHNR and CDR2 FQNEAQ. The CDR3, from cysteine to phenylalanine, totals 11 residues. Solely the CDR3 DNA is kept, with 33 bases framed from the first base. The germline ends are 6 bases apart after V is trimmed by 2 bases and J by 10 bases.